This T cell receptor beta chain was identified during a study of shared clonotypes between healthy human individuals. Study-wide background: CD8 memory received one plate per donor, CD8 naive two, CD4 memory three and CD4 naive three.

The assay used deep level. TCRdb's copy holds only in-frame clones and misses some; the assay was immunoSEQ multiplex PCR. This sample has 550,000 to 750,000 clones, with about 90% found just once. Between the trimmed V and J ends, which lost 6 bases and 0 bases, there was a span of 8 bases. The CDR3 extends over 13 amino acids. Germline values: CDR1 PRHDT, CDR2 FYEKMQ (reference sequence). Comments on this clone: The antigen remains undetermined.

CD45RO negativity and positive selection for CCR7 defined naive CD8 cells, a population that excluded terminally differentiated effector memory CD45RA+ cells. Study-wide points: Estimated clonotype richness was generally higher in naive than memory subsets.

The TCR originated in a man aged 25-45 years in good health. This chain connects TRBV13 to TRBJ1-2, with unresolved D. The sequencing input was naive CD8+ T cells sorted from blood. The CDR3 sequence is CASRMAANYGYTF. CDR3 coding DNA: TGTGCCAGCAGGATGGCAGCTAACTATGGCTACACCTTC.